Listed here are 17 T cell receptor beta chains from one sample, sequenced in a study of T-cell memory formation after mild COVID-19. TCRdb re-analysed the 5' RACE reads in MiXCR, keeping a single row per CDR3 protein. Of hundreds of thousands of distinct CDR3 sequences listed, approximately 18% are singletons. Sequenced material: PBMCs or a T cell subset sorted from them (not recorded which). These receptors all stem from an adult woman who had mild COVID-19 (a few samples of this study predate the infection). Cell type and time point are not known.

The chain has TRBV10-3 and TRBJ1-2; D unclear. V lost 6 bases, J lost 6 bases, and 8 bases lay in between. This CDR3 is built from 11 residues. The germline gives CDR1 ENHRY, CDR2 SYGVKD. CDR3 in amino acids: CAISPGHGYTF. In DNA, the CDR3 is TGTGCCATCAGCCCGGGCCATGGCTACACCTTC.

This clonotype was counted between two and nine times. This rearrangement joins TRBV5-1 to TRBJ2-7, with a possible D match to TRBD1 (5 bases). This CDR3 contains 15 residues. Between the trimmed V and J ends, which lost 4 bases and 7 bases, there was a span of 21 bases. Germline CDR1 and CDR2: SGHRS and YFSETQ. CDR3 nucleotide sequence: TGCGCCAGCAGCCCCACCCCGGATCGCCAGGGTGAGCAGTACTTC. It is translated as CASSPTPDRQGEQYF.

The chain couples TRBV12-3 or TRBV12-4 to TRBJ2-5; D is uncertain. Deletions cut 3 bases from V and 0 bases from J, with 14 bases between. The length of the CDR3 is 16 residues. The CDR3 nucleotides are TGTGCCAGCAGTTTGGACCCAGTGGGGTACCAAGAGACCCAGTACTTC. It yields the protein CASSLDPVGYQETQYF.

The chain employs TRBV15 and TRBJ2-7; D gene unclear. V lost 5 bases to trimming and J lost 0 bases, with 11 bases between them. The CDR3 contains 14 residues. The germline gives CDR1 LNHNV, CDR2 YYDKDF (reference sequence). The CDR3 DNA is TGTGCCACCAGCCTTCTTCTGACCTCCTACGAGCAGTACTTC. Its protein is CATSLLLTSYEQYF.

The genes are TRBV29-1 and TRBJ2-1, with D perhaps TRBD2 (7 bases). This CDR3 has 16 residues. Trimming left V 3 bases short and J 9 bases short, with 24 bases between. Germline V gene lookup returns CDR1 SQVTM and CDR2 ANQGSEA. CDR3 in amino acids: CSVDQRGGRVTPEQFF. DNA of the CDR3: TGCAGCGTTGACCAAAGGGGGGGTCGAGTTACGCCTGAGCAGTTCTTC.

V is TRBV5-1 and J is TRBJ2-3; D not certain. Germline V lookup: CDR1 SGHRS, CDR2 YFSETQ. This CDR3 region has 18 residues. V was trimmed by 0 bases and J by 0 bases, leaving 17 bases between them. The CDR3 spells CASSLEGIRRASTDTQYF. CDR3 DNA sequence: TGCGCCAGCAGCTTGGAAGGGATCCGAAGGGCTAGCACAGATACGCAGTATTTT.

This clonotype was seen ten or more times. This chain connects TRBV5-6 to TRBJ2-7; D not resolved. V gave up 2 bases and J gave up 7 bases, with 13 bases separating them. The germline V gene has CDR1 SGHDT and CDR2 YYEEEE. The CDR3 is 13 residues long. The CDR3, as DNA: TGTGCCAGCAGCTTCAGGATTTCAAGGGAGCAGTACTTC. Amino acids: CASSFRISREQYF.

This clonotype was counted a few times. This chain connects TRBV2 to TRBJ1-1, with D possibly being TRBD1 (5 bases). CDR3 length equals 13 residues. V dropped 4 bases and J dropped 4 bases, with 10 bases sitting between them. In germline, CDR1 is SNHLY, CDR2 FYNNEI. CDR3: CASSGPGATEAFF. The CDR3 coding sequence is TGTGCCAGCAGTGGTCCCGGGGCCACTGAAGCTTTCTTT.

This chain links TRBV4-1 with TRBJ2-7; D unclear. Germline-derived CDR1 and CDR2 are MGHRA and YSYEKL. The CDR3 has 15 amino acids. The V end was cut by 0 bases, the J end by 2 bases, with 11 bases between. Here the CDR3 DNA reads TGCGCCAGCAGCCAAGAGTACGTATCAACCTACGAGCAGTACTTC. Amino acids: CASSQEYVSTYEQYF.

By its share, this clonotype is medium-sized. This chain joins TRBV5-4 and TRBJ1-1; no clear D gene. Per the germline V gene, CDR1 is SGHNT and CDR2 is YYREEE (reference sequence). This CDR3 is built from 15 residues. Trimming stripped 0 bases from V and 3 bases from J, with 12 bases between. The CDR3 sequence: CASSLEKAFDTEAFF. The CDR3 DNA reads TGTGCCAGCAGCTTGGAAAAGGCCTTTGACACTGAAGCTTTCTTT.

The V and J genes are TRBV9 and TRBJ2-2; 7 nucleotides line up with TRBD1. The CDR3 length is 21 residues. V shed 4 bases and J 3 bases; nucleotides not matched to a gene: 24. Germline CDR1 SGDLS, CDR2 YYNGEE. The CDR3 coding sequence is TGTGCCAGCAGCTACCTCGCTACAAGACAGGGACGCAAGAGGGACACCGGGGAGCTGTTTTTT. It encodes CASSYLATRQGRKRDTGELFF.

The genes are TRBV5-1 and TRBJ2-1; perhaps D is TRBD1 or TRBD2 (5 bases each). Germline-derived CDR1 and CDR2 are SGHRS and YFSETQ. CDR3 length: 14 amino acids. V lost 5 bases to trimming and J lost 4 bases, with 13 bases between them. CDR3 loop: CASSPGTLYNEQFF. The DNA for the CDR3 is TGCGCCAGCAGTCCCGGGACGCTTTACAATGAGCAGTTCTTC.

This clonotype showed up many times. In nucleotides, the CDR3 is TGCGCCAGCAGCGGAGAGTGGGGGTCGGACATTCAGTACTTC. Translated, it gives CASSGEWGSDIQYF. V and J are TRBV5-1 and TRBJ2-4; possibly TRBD1 or TRBD2 for D (5 bases each). Germline V gene lookup returns CDR1 SGHRS and CDR2 YFSETQ. Trimming left V 4 bases short and J 8 bases short, with 16 bases between. The CDR3 runs to 14 residues.

This clonotype was counted at least ten times. V and J are TRBV3-1 and TRBJ2-1, with TRBD2 identical over 10 bases. V dropped 2 bases and J dropped 10; count of bases not matched to a gene: 5. CDR1 and CDR2 (germline): LGHDT, YNNKEL (reference sequence). The CDR3 spans 14 residues. CDR3 loop: CASSQISGGTEQFF. CDR3 DNA sequence: TGTGCCAGCAGCCAAATTAGCGGGGGGACAGAGCAGTTCTTC.

The rearrangement uses TRBV24-1 and TRBJ1-5, with D unclear. This CDR3 has 17 residues. Germline loops: CDR1 KGHDR, CDR2 SFDVKD. Trimming shortened V by 2 bases and J by 0 bases, and 13 bases separated the two germline ends. The CDR3 coding sequence is TGTGCCACCAGTGATTCCGGACGGTATGTTAGCAATCAGCCCCAGCATTTT. Translation gives CATSDSGRYVSNQPQHF.

This clonotype has at least ten counts. CDR3 residues: CASSPPPSTAAIRGNGYTF. The CDR3 DNA sequence: TGTGCCAGCAGCCCTCCCCCCTCGACAGCCGCTATTAGGGGAAATGGCTACACCTTC. The J gene is TRBJ1-2, the V gene TRBV7-9; tentative D call: TRBD1 (5 bases). Trimming stripped 5 bases from V and 6 bases from J, with 31 bases between. Germline CDR1 and CDR2: SEHNR and FQNEAQ (reference sequence). This CDR3 spans 19 amino acids.

This clonotype was seen more than once but under ten times. The V and J genes are TRBV12-3 or TRBV12-4 and TRBJ2-1; 15 nucleotides align to TRBD2. CDR3 length equals 20 residues. V shed 5 bases, J shed 4 bases, and the junction held 15 bases outside the gene matches. The CDR3 DNA follows: TGTGCCAGCAGTCCCCGGACTAGCGGGGGGGCCCCAAGACATTACAATGAGCAGTTCTTC. This gives the protein CASSPRTSGGAPRHYNEQFF.